This T cell receptor beta chain stems from a study of cytomegalovirus exposure and HLA in healthy donors (dated by TCRdb to between 2016 and 2019). Regarding the study in general: According to an earlier analysis of 550 to 700 of the donors, some 180 million T cells yielded 117 million unique TCR beta sequences and about 280 Gb of sequence data. Roughly 300 gigabases of sequencing data and 75 million to 85 million unique TCR sequences made up an early release that covered fewer than 650 HLA-typed donors. Of the approximately 370 genotyped donors, over 80% were placed in the genetic ancestry cluster associated with self-reported Caucasian donors. The T cell repertoires of several hundred subjects were profiled by immunosequencing and related to cytomegalovirus serostatus. Class I and class II HLA loci were covered by the typing at four-digit resolution. The later analysis used no new phenotypic data to find candidate immune exposures, relying instead on TCR beta sequences and their occurrence across donors. High-throughput TCR immunosequencing, statistical association of individual TCRs with disease status, and machine learning were combined to predict cytomegalovirus infection status. Roughly 5 DR-DQ haplotypes were treated as single units for association and clustering because of strong linkage in the cohort. The aim of the study was to test whether cataloging public T cell receptors could identify signatures of past pathogen exposure. A later genetic analysis used genome-wide SNP genotypes for about 65% of the roughly 700 donors, treating that subset as a discovery cohort. An earlier analysis of 587 of the donors used high-throughput TCR beta sequencing to judge whether each TCR beta V gene segment behaved as functional or pseudogenic. Donor age, sex, ethnicity and CMV serostatus were compiled together with the repertoire data. Typing coverage differed by locus: A, B, C, DRB1 and DQB1 were typed in about 620-630 donors, DQA1 in approximately 520, DPA1 in 600 to 610, and DPB1 in around 490. Every repertoire in the discovery cohort had been generated on one and the same sequencing platform. To study patterns of TCR occurrence, a later analysis re-analyzed previously published TCR beta repertoires from under 750 donors and added high-resolution HLA genotyping. Among around 400 genotyped donors of the cohort, an average of about 240,000 unique TCR beta nucleotide sequences were sequenced per donor, around 18% of them non-productive. Along with the approximately 650-subject first cohort, a separate validation cohort of over a hundred different subjects was used. Overall study results and their limits: In a later analysis, several top co-occurrence clusters were reported to appear linked to parvovirus B19, influenza, CMV and Epstein-Barr virus. Because counts were too low, some 17 rarely observed V segments, including chromosome 9 orphons, were left out of the earlier analysis of some 640 of the donors. A later analysis found that HLA-associated TCR beta chains were more clonally expanded and had lower generation probabilities than equally common non-associated chains. It was suggested by the authors that the approach could potentially be generalized to other disease states and immunological phenotypes. A later genetic analysis associated a missense DCLRE1C variant with V-gene and J-gene trimming of TCR beta chains, and an independent cohort replicated the association. Three of the identified cytomegalovirus-associated TCR beta chains were confirmed in vitro to be specific for cytomegalovirus antigens. The study gave a list of 150 to 200 TCR beta chains associated with cytomegalovirus. A later analysis found that TCR association rates varied across HLA loci, with DRB1 alleles showing the most associated TCRs and HLA-C alleles the fewest. A further reported finding was that TCR beta sequences accurately predicted the HLA-A and HLA-B alleles for most subjects in the first cohort. Presence/absence analyses assumed roughly uniform sequencing depth across donors, an assumption that may not hold. Strong co-occurrence of HLA alleles, especially DR and DQ, made assigning TCR associations to individual alleles difficult. The only immune exposure information available for the cohort was CMV serostatus. Broadly in line with IMGT annotations, most TCR beta V segments showed up in productive rearrangements about 87% or about 30% of the time in an earlier analysis of around 550 of the donors. A group of highly shared sequence variants was considered likely to be a technical artifact of the sequencing pipeline. Only TCR beta chains were sequenced in this cohort, and the absence of alpha or paired-chain data limited detectable features. The classifier was reported to diagnose cytomegalovirus status with high specificity and sensitivity in both the original and validation cohorts. At a false discovery rate of 0.05, a later analysis linked under 20,000 TCR beta sequences to specific HLA alleles. Compared with the approximately 700-donor mean, donors in an Asian-associated ancestry cluster had fewer N-insertions in productive TCRs, according to a later genetic analysis. Across donors, most TCR sequences were observed very rarely, whereas some public TCRs were present in many individuals. Correlated functional status among segregating V segments might be attributable to linkage disequilibrium, but an unknown experimental factor could not be ruled out. Most CMV-associated TCR beta chains appeared to be HLA-restricted in a later analysis, and the HLA associations seemed to be driven largely by CMV exposure. Because HLA typing was unavailable for some donors at each locus, only the typed subset was used in association tests.

On this clone: Its antigen is still unknown. Nothing much larger sits one base from this clone, and base qualities are not available.

The library was obtained by the immunoSEQ multiplex PCR assay. A mixture of 60 forward primers for TCR Vbeta segments and 13 reverse primers for TCR Jbeta segments was used in the multiplex PCR. Amplification of the CDR3 region of rearranged TCR beta genes was performed with a multiplex PCR assay on genomic DNA. On the Illumina HiSeq System, the amplified TCR beta libraries were sequenced as 87-base-pair reads. In the paper's pipeline: A later analysis counted tens of millions of unique TCR beta chains across the 650 to 700 repertoires, and some 11 million of these chains were shared by at least two donors. Raw reads were error-corrected and collapsed into unique sequences with a nearest-neighbor algorithm that merged closely related sequences to remove PCR and sequencing errors. CDR3 sequences were aligned to IMGT reference sequences to assign V, D and J gene segments. For a sequence to be retained, at least a six-nucleotide match to both a V gene segment and a J gene segment was required. A rearrangement was called productive if the CDR3 had no stop codons and remained in frame with V and J, and every other rearrangement was called non-productive. CDR3 was defined according to IMGT convention as the region running from the second conserved V-encoded cysteine to the conserved J-encoded phenylalanine. In an earlier analysis of more than 550 of the donors, sequences lacking an unambiguous match to a single V gene segment were excluded. In an earlier analysis of around 590 of the donors, a V segment was called functional when productive rearrangements were above 56.7%, and segregating when the standard deviation between donors exceeded 5%. A statistical classification framework was built for diagnosing cytomegalovirus status from the catalog of TCR beta chain sequences. A later analysis assigned V and J genes by comparing TCR nucleotide sequences with IMGT/GENE-DB human TR gene sequences. The TCRdist pipeline was used in a later analysis to assign CDR3 sequences and most-parsimonious VDJ recombination scenarios. In a later analysis, each TCR beta chain was defined by its CDR3 amino acid sequence together with its V-gene family, and reads lacking a unique V-gene family were excluded. A later analysis removed several hundred highly shared, low-generation-probability nucleotide sequences to deal with suspected cross-contamination and a sequencing artifact. A later analysis calculated a clonal expansion index for each public chain from normalized within-repertoire ranks of inferred template counts. In a later analysis, generation probabilities were computed with a VDJ recombination model fitted to out-of-frame rearrangements, and the resulting probabilities were checked against IGoR. Hypergeometric tests were used in a later analysis to score TCR-TCR, TCR-HLA and TCR-CMV co-occurrence, with a repertoire-size bias correction applied to the TCR pairs. A later analysis estimated false discovery rates by permuting HLA or CMV assignments 20 times. In a later analysis, co-occurring TCRs were grouped using DBSCAN, and TCRdist sequence similarity was added for clustering within HLA-allele-positive subsets. Repertoires with fewer than 30,000 or more than 120,000 public chains were left out of co-occurrence clustering, as were about five repertoires with anomalous nucleotide sharing. In TCRdb, the immuneACCESS table is reduced to in-frame sequences with V and J assigned. These tables do not hold every clone; where another copy was compared, an unresolved V gene accounts for under half, and the others remain unexplained. V and J calls and clone size follow that table, whereas D and trimming were derived from the DNA. This sample has 150,000 to 200,000 clones in its table, and 75% to 90% of those were observed once. The ten most abundant clones make up around 0.91% of the sample.

The cohort was made up of 500 to 800 healthy bone marrow donors. At the time of sampling, all cohort members were nominally healthy, though unrecorded immune exposures were likely present. The donor tested CMV seropositive, placing the donor among the roughly 270 seropositive members of the cohort. Every donor gave a peripheral blood sample, and the peripheral blood mononuclear cells from that sample were used for TCR beta sequencing. The Qiagen DNeasy Blood Extraction Kit was used to extract genomic DNA from the blood cell samples. The TCR sequence derives from a girl aged 2 to 10 in good health and CMV-seropositive. Sequences were obtained from PBMCs.

CDR3 protein: CALNRFSGNTIYF. The DNA reads TGTGCCTTAAACAGGTTCTCTGGAAACACCATATATTTT. Recombination linked TRBV30 to TRBJ1-3, with TRBD1 tentatively as D gene (5 bases match). V sheds 7 bases and J sheds 0 bases, leaving 10 bases between their ends. According to the germline V gene (reference sequence), CDR1 reads GTSNPN and CDR2 reads SVGIG. The CDR3, from cysteine to phenylalanine, totals 13 residues. Only the CDR3 part of the read is kept: 39 bases, read in frame from the first base.